This TCR beta chain was found in a study of T cells in localized non-small cell lung cancer. Study-level results: Adjacent lung was found to contain a median approximately 60 of the top 100 tumor clones. Analysis by sequencing included only one tumor region, so heterogeneity remains possible. Greater T cell density in blood accompanied longer overall survival. Clonality of T cells reached its maximum in uninvolved adjacent lung, surpassing tumor.

Of note for this clone: The antigen is undetermined.

This table comes from immunoSEQ multiplex PCR, and its TCRdb copy is limited to in-frame clones, with some not included. Here the sample spans about 33,000 clones, under 90% being singletons. The starting material was peripheral blood, obtained before any cancer treatment. This receptor was taken from a male donor at least 60 years old with stage III lung adenocarcinoma.

The CDR3 loop is CASSRQLYSGANVLTF. DNA for the CDR3: TGTGCCAGCAGCAGACAGTTATACTCTGGGGCCAACGTCCTGACTTTC. The chain is built from TRBV7-2 and TRBJ2-6, with a possible D match to TRBD1 (5 bases). CDR1 SGHTA and CDR2 FQGNSA come from the germline V gene. CDR3 size: 16 residues. V lost 5 bases and J 0 bases, leaving 11 bases between the germline ends.